The clone carrying this T cell receptor (beta chain) was detected only a few times. The antigen is undetermined. The PCR was carried out with 60 Vbeta primers and 13 Jbeta primers. In the authors' methods: An analysis that came later counted around 80 million unique TCR beta chains, 10 million to 12 million shared. Clones were read by immunoSEQ multiplex PCR, and TCRdb kept only the in-frame ones, dropping some. V and J calls and clone size follow that table, whereas D and trimming were derived from the DNA. The sample lists fewer than 200,000 clones; 65% to 85% were seen once. The sample is drawn from a study of cytomegalovirus exposure and HLA in healthy donors. Study conclusions and caveats: Usually a TCR sequence was rare, but some public TCRs were found in many donors. In a later analysis, a missense DCLRE1C variant was linked to TCR beta V- and J-gene trimming. When a later analysis compared HLA-associated TCR beta chains with equally common others, the HLA-associated chains turned out to be more clonally expanded and to have lower generation probabilities.

The sample comprised PBMCs. The source is a man aged 60 to 69 in good health and CMV-seronegative.

In nucleotides, the CDR3 is TGTGCCAGCAGATCGACAGGGAAAGAGACCCAGTACTTC. Its translation is CASRSTGKETQYF. The chain couples TRBV6-6 to TRBJ2-5; TRBD1 agrees at 7 bases. Germline V CDR1 and CDR2: MNHNY, SVGAGI (reference sequence). V gave up 6 bases and J gave up 3 bases; unmatched junction bases: 4. The CDR3 runs to 13 residues.